Presented here are 30 T cell receptor beta chains from one specimen sequenced in a study of somatic mutations in cytotoxic T cells in rheumatoid arthritis. Method: immunoSEQ multiplex PCR; TCRdb's copy keeps in-frame clones and lacks some. The repertoire includes some 20,000 clones, about 80% of them detected once, and 10% to 11% sits in the top ten. Sequencing used CD8+ T cells sorted from blood. These receptors originate from a man aged 18-30 years with rheumatoid arthritis.

The chain recombines TRBV11-2 with TRBJ2-1; 9 nucleotides line up with TRBD2. The CDR3 spans 15 residues. V was pared by 0 bases and J by 4 bases, with 1 base of the junction left unmatched. Germline V gene lookup returns CDR1 SGHAT and CDR2 FQNNGV. The CDR3 nucleotides read TGTGCCAGCAGCTTAGAACTAGCGGGTTACAATGAGCAGTTCTTC. Its protein product is CASSLELAGYNEQFF.

The V and J genes are TRBV4-3 and TRBJ1-2, with 9 positions matching TRBD1. CDR1 and CDR2 (germline): LGHNA, YSLEER. CDR3 length: 15 amino acids. Unmatched junction bases numbered 6, after V lost 4 bases and J lost 3 bases. The CDR3 loop reads CASSRTGGQHYGYTF. In DNA, the CDR3 is TGCGCCAGCAGCCGCACAGGGGGCCAGCACTATGGCTACACCTTC.

This chain joins TRBV27 and TRBJ1-5; D may be TRBD1 (5 bases). Per germline, CDR1 MNHEY and CDR2 SMNVEV (reference sequence). The V end lost 5 bases, the J end lost 4 bases, and 15 bases lay between the germline ends. The CDR3 covers 15 residues. Here the CDR3 reads CASSPEGVRNQPQHF. As DNA, the CDR3 is TGTGCCAGCAGTCCGGAAGGGGTCCGAAATCAGCCCCAGCATTTT.

The rearrangement uses TRBV7-2 and TRBJ2-1, with D perhaps TRBD2 (6 bases). CDR1 is SGHTA and CDR2 is FQGNSA in the germline V gene. The CDR3 runs to 15 residues. V was trimmed by 1 base and J by 2 bases, leaving 9 bases between them. The CDR3 nucleotides read TGTGCCAGCAGCTTAGTTACGGGGGCCTACAATGAGCAGTTCTTC. Its translation: CASSLVTGAYNEQFF.

The chain combines TRBV29-1 with TRBJ2-3; 7 bases match TRBD2. The length of the CDR3 is 15 residues. V shed 3 bases, J shed 2 bases, and the junction held 8 bases outside the gene matches. In germline, CDR1 is SQVTM, CDR2 ANQGSEA. The CDR3 bases are TGCAGCGTTGACTCGCAAAGCGGGGACACAGATACGCAGTATTTT. Protein: CSVDSQSGDTDTQYF.

CDR3 DNA sequence: TGTGCCAGCAGTTTGGGCCGGGACAGAGTCTATGGCTACACCTTC. It yields the protein CASSLGRDRVYGYTF. J is TRBJ1-2 and V is TRBV28, with 7 bases fitting TRBD1. V gave up 3 bases and J gave up 4 bases; unmatched junction bases: 8. The CDR3 contains 15 residues. Germline V lookup: CDR1 MDHEN, CDR2 SYDVKM.

V is TRBV28 and J is TRBJ1-2; D might be TRBD1 (5 bases). Germline loops: CDR1 MDHEN, CDR2 SYDVKM. The length of the CDR3 is 16 residues. V shed 3 bases and J shed 4 bases, with 18 bases lying between them. CDR3 sequence: CASSFRGNDFVYGYTF. The CDR3 DNA reads as TGTGCCAGCAGTTTCCGGGGCAATGATTTCGTCTATGGCTACACCTTC.

V usage is TRBV4-3 and J usage is TRBJ1-1; D perhaps matches TRBD1 (6 bases). The CDR3 runs 15 residues. Trimming left V 5 bases short and J 4 bases short, with 17 bases between. The V gene's germline CDR1 is LGHNA and CDR2 YSLEER. The CDR3 DNA sequence: TGCGCCAGCAGCTTCTCAACCAGGGGAGGCACTGAAGCTTTCTTT. It translates to CASSFSTRGGTEAFF.

The chain has TRBV6-1 and TRBJ2-1; 12 nucleotides align to TRBD1. This CDR3 has 15 residues. Germline-derived CDR1 and CDR2 are MNHNS and SASEGT. Trimming at V came to 1 base and at J to 8 bases, leaving 3 bases not matched to a gene. The CDR3 nucleotides are TGTGCCAGCAGTGAAGTAGGGACAGGGGGCGATGAGCAGTTCTTC. It specifies CASSEVGTGGDEQFF.

J is TRBJ1-3 and V is TRBV10-2; D is ambiguous. CDR1 is WSHSY and CDR2 is SAAADI in the germline V gene. V was shortened by 0 bases and J by 2 bases, with 8 bases between the two germline ends. The CDR3 runs 15 residues. The CDR3 region is CASSESWYAGNTIYF. CDR3 coding DNA: TGCGCCAGCAGTGAGTCGTGGTACGCTGGAAACACCATATATTTT.

The rearrangement links TRBV4-3 to TRBJ2-7; 8 bases agree with TRBD2. This CDR3 region has 17 residues. Unmatched junction bases numbered 10, after V lost 1 base and J lost 2 bases. Germline V lookup: CDR1 LGHNA, CDR2 YSLEER. The CDR3 DNA sequence: TGCGCCAGCAGCCAAGCGGAAATGGCGGGGGGTACCTACGAGCAGTACTTC. It translates to CASSQAEMAGGTYEQYF.

The V and J genes are TRBV2 and TRBJ1-2, with D tentatively TRBD1 (6 bases). Per germline, CDR1 SNHLY and CDR2 FYNNEI. CDR3 length equals 14 residues. V shed 1 base and J shed 4 bases, with 10 bases lying between them. DNA for the CDR3: TGTGCCAGCAGTGAAGGGGGACAAGTCTATGGCTACACCTTC. This translates into CASSEGGQVYGYTF. The full variable domain, completed using reference TRBV2 and TRBJ1-2, is EPEVTQTPSHQVTQMGQEVILRCVPISNHLYFYWYRQILGQKVEFLVSFYNNEISEKSEIFDDQFSVERPDGSNFTLKIRSTKLEDSAMYFCASSEGGQVYGYTFGSGTRLTVV.

This chain connects TRBV7-4 to TRBJ1-5; 10 bases line up with TRBD1. This CDR3 comprises 16 residues. The germline gives CDR1 SGHVT, CDR2 SQSDAQ. The ends lost 4 bases at V and 7 bases at J; junction bases unmatched: 10. CDR3 DNA: TGTGCCAGCAGCTGGAGACAGGGGGCTATGGGGCAGCCCCAGCATTTT. Translation: CASSWRQGAMGQPQHF. Full variable domain (rest looked up from reference TRBV7-4 and TRBJ1-5): GAGVSQSPRYKVAKRGRDVALRCDSISGHVTLYWYRQTLGQGSEVLTYSQSDAQRDKSGRPSGRFSAERPERSVSTLKIQRTEQGDSAVYLCASSWRQGAMGQPQHFGDGTRLSIL.

The chain has TRBV6-1 and TRBJ2-1, with TRBD2 as a possible D gene (5 bases). Germline V CDR1 and CDR2: MNHNS, SASEGT. V was clipped by 8 bases and J by 0 bases, with 14 bases between them. The CDR3 covers 15 residues. This CDR3 is CASGDGVSSYNEQFF. CDR3 nucleotides: TGTGCCAGCGGAGACGGGGTTAGCTCCTACAATGAGCAGTTCTTC.

The chain combines TRBV9 with TRBJ1-1, with 8 bases that match TRBD1. V trimming: 0 bases; J trimming: 7 bases; junction bases outside the gene matches: 8. The germline V gene encodes CDR1 SGDLS and CDR2 YYNGEE. The length of the CDR3 is 15 residues. In nucleotides, the CDR3 is TGTGCCAGCAGCGTAGAAGGGCAGGGGGCCGGTGAAGCTTTCTTT. It translates to CASSVEGQGAGEAFF.

The gene calls are TRBV5-6 and TRBJ2-5, with D unresolved. CDR3 length: 11 amino acids. Germline V gene sequence: CDR1 SGHDT, CDR2 YYEEEE. V was trimmed by 4 bases and J by 1 base, leaving 2 bases between them. Here the CDR3 reads CASSIQETQYF. The CDR3 nucleotides read TGTGCCAGCAGCATCCAAGAGACCCAGTACTTC.

This rearrangement joins TRBV6-5 to TRBJ2-1; D remains unclear. Germline V gives CDR1 MNHEY, CDR2 SVGAGI. V was clipped by 5 bases and J by 8 bases, with 7 bases between them. The CDR3 is 11 amino acids. CDR3 residues: CASSPQDEQFF. As DNA, the CDR3 is TGTGCCAGCAGTCCCCAGGATGAGCAGTTCTTC.

The gene calls are TRBV4-1 and TRBJ1-6, with D possibly matching TRBD1 (5 bases). Per the germline V gene, CDR1 is MGHRA and CDR2 is YSYEKL. The V end was cut by 4 bases, the J end by 6 bases, with 10 bases between. CDR3 length equals 14 residues. Here the CDR3 DNA reads TGCGCCAGCAGCCTCGGGACTGTTAATTCACCCCTCCACTTT. As protein: CASSLGTVNSPLHF.

This chain joins TRBV14 and TRBJ2-3; 9 bases are a match to TRBD2. This CDR3 is 15 amino acids long. V was pared by 2 bases and J by 4 bases, with 4 bases of the junction left unmatched. CDR1 is SGHDN, CDR2 FVKESK, per germline. CDR3 sequence: CASSQLAGSPDTQYF. The CDR3 DNA reads as TGTGCCAGCAGCCAACTAGCGGGGAGCCCAGATACGCAGTATTTT. The full variable domain, its missing parts supplied by reference TRBV14 and TRBJ2-3, is EAGVTQFPSHSVIEKGQTVTLRCDPISGHDNLYWYRRVMGKEIKFLLHFVKESKQDESGMPNNRFLAERTGGTYSTLKVQPAELEDSGVYFCASSQLAGSPDTQYFGPGTRLTVL.

CDR3 protein: CASSEARNEQFF. CDR3 in DNA: TGTGCCAGCAGTGAAGCGCGTAATGAGCAGTTCTTC. This chain uses TRBV6-1 with TRBJ2-1; D is ambiguous. Trimming removed 0 bases at V and 7 bases at J, with 4 bases between. Germline-derived CDR1 and CDR2 are MNHNS and SASEGT. The CDR3 length is 12 residues.

V gene TRBV7-2 combines with J gene TRBJ2-7; maybe TRBD2 (6 bases). Per germline, CDR1 SGHTA and CDR2 FQGNSA. V was trimmed by 1 base and J by 6 bases, leaving 10 bases between them. This CDR3 comprises 13 residues. The CDR3 loop is CASSLGGVGEQYF. DNA for the CDR3: TGTGCCAGCAGCTTAGGGGGGGTTGGCGAGCAGTACTTC.

The rearrangement uses TRBV21-1 and TRBJ2-7; the table's D call, TRBD1, has no DNA check behind it. TRBV21-1 is recorded as a pseudogene. This CDR3 is 18 amino acids long. The DNA for the CDR3 is TGTGCCAGCAGCAAGGACAGGCATCCCTCCTGGGCTACGAGGGAGCAGTACTTC. This codes for CASSKDRHPSWATREQYF.

The sample holds one count of this clone. This sequence joins TRBV28 and TRBJ2-1; 7 bases match TRBD1. The CDR3 has 16 residues. V was clipped by 6 bases and J by 3 bases; unmatched bases: 11. Per germline, CDR1 MDHEN and CDR2 SYDVKM. For the CDR3, the DNA is TGTGCCAGCAGCGGGACAGCGACTCGGATCTACAATGAGCAGTTCTTC. Amino acid sequence: CASSGTATRIYNEQFF. The complete variable domain, with remaining parts taken from reference TRBV28 and TRBJ2-1, reads DVKVTQSSRYLVKRTGEKVFLECVQDMDHENMFWYRQDPGLGLRLIYFSYDVKMKEKGDIPEGYSVSREKKERFSLILESASTNQTSMYLCASSGTATRIYNEQFFGPGTRLTVL.

This chain uses TRBV6-5 with TRBJ2-5; 7 bases agree with TRBD2. CDR1 is MNHEY and CDR2 is SVGAGI in the germline V gene. The CDR3 runs to 15 residues. V dropped 2 bases and J dropped 2; count of bases not matched to a gene: 5. CDR3 loop: CASSYGAGEQETQYF. The CDR3 coding sequence is TGTGCCAGCAGTTACGGGGCGGGGGAACAAGAGACCCAGTACTTC.

The chain employs TRBV4-1 and TRBJ2-1; 8 bases line up with TRBD1. Trimming removed 1 base from V and 6 bases from J; junction bases left unmatched: 8. The V gene's germline CDR1 is MGHRA and CDR2 YSYEKL. This CDR3 has 16 residues. CDR3 nucleotide sequence: TGCGCCAGCAGCCAAGCAGTGGACAGGGCCCTCAATGAGCAGTTCTTC. Translating it yields CASSQAVDRALNEQFF.

V gene TRBV19 combines with J gene TRBJ1-1, with 9 positions matching TRBD1. With V trimmed by 6 bases and J by 2 bases, 7 bases remained unmatched. Germline CDR1 and CDR2: LNHDA and SQIVND (reference sequence). CDR3 size: 15 residues. The CDR3 nucleotides read TGTGCCAGTAGCCTGGACAGGGGCGGAAACACTGAAGCTTTCTTT. It codes for CASSLDRGGNTEAFF. The full variable domain, its missing parts supplied by reference TRBV19 and TRBJ1-1, is DGGITQSPKYLFRKEGQNVTLSCEQNLNHDAMYWYRQDPGQGLRLIYYSQIVNDFQKGDIAEGYSVSREKKESFPLTVTSAQKNPTAFYLCASSLDRGGNTEAFFGQGTRLTVV.

V is TRBV12-5 and J is TRBJ1-2; 12 bases map to TRBD1. The germline V gene encodes CDR1 LGHNT and CDR2 FRNRAP. V lost 2 bases to trimming and J lost 8 bases; unmatched junction nucleotides: 6. This CDR3 has 15 amino acids. The CDR3 region has the DNA TGTGCTAGTGGTTTGACGGGACAGGGGGCGACCGGCTACACCTTC. Translation: CASGLTGQGATGYTF.

The chain joins TRBV28 to TRBJ1-5; TRBD1 might be the D (5 bases). Trimming removed 8 bases from V and 3 bases from J, with 17 bases in between. Per the germline V gene, CDR1 is MDHEN and CDR2 is SYDVKM. CDR3 length: 15 amino acids. The CDR3 sequence: CASRDGYGPNQPQHF. The CDR3, as DNA: TGTGCCAGCCGGGACGGGTATGGTCCCAATCAGCCCCAGCATTTT. The whole variable domain, filled in from reference TRBV28 and TRBJ1-5, reads DVKVTQSSRYLVKRTGEKVFLECVQDMDHENMFWYRQDPGLGLRLIYFSYDVKMKEKGDIPEGYSVSREKKERFSLILESASTNQTSMYLCASRDGYGPNQPQHFGDGTRLSIL.

This clone was seen a single time. The J gene is TRBJ1-5, the V gene TRBV6-6; TRBD1 aligns across 11 bases. Germline loops: CDR1 MNHNY, CDR2 SVGAGI (reference sequence). The CDR3 consists of 15 residues. V trimming: 5 bases; J trimming: 6 bases; junction bases outside the gene matches: 6. The CDR3 DNA follows: TGTGCCAGCAGTCCGGACAGGGGGCGTCGTCAGCCCCAGCATTTT. Translation: CASSPDRGRRQPQHF.

This CDR3 is CASSLGRLAPGTDTQYF. The CDR3 DNA is TGTGCCAGCAGTTTAGGAAGACTAGCCCCGGGCACAGATACGCAGTATTTT. This sequence joins TRBV27 and TRBJ2-3; 7 nucleotides align to TRBD2. This CDR3 has 17 amino acids. The germline gives CDR1 MNHEY, CDR2 SMNVEV (reference sequence). V lost 2 bases and J lost 1; bases outside the gene matches: 9.